This entry describes one TCR beta chain. Its matching antigen is unknown. The junction shows a germline mismatch at one end, possibly a read error. Both TCR beta VDJ combination and CDR3 sequence profiling were carried out. Genomic DNA was the template for this profiling. TCRdb reprocessed the reads via MiXCR and lists one record per CDR3 protein. Here the sample spans some 120,000 distinct CDR3 sequences, 48% being singletons. The data originate from a study of CD8+CD57+ T cells in acquired aplastic anemia. On the study more broadly: Sorted CD4+ and CD8+ cell DNA averaged about 3.5 ug.

The CDR3 has 14 amino acids. The germline gives CDR1 SGHVS, CDR2 FQNEAQ. The study, taken as a whole, reports: Sharing between patients and controls was observed for twenty-nine CD8+ CDR3 sequences. Statistical testing detected no significant gap in CD8+ Simpson's diversity between patients and controls.

The chain couples TRBV7-8 to TRBJ1-4; 7 bases are a match to TRBD1. The origin of this receptor is a human donor in good health, serving as a control. Sequencing was performed on sorted CD4+, CD8+, or CD8+CD57+ T cells (not recorded which) from PBMCs. Here the CDR3 reads CAGSLTGDNEKLFF. CDR3 nucleotides: TGTGCCGGCAGCCTTACAGGGGATAATGAAAAACTGTTCTTT.